This T cell receptor beta chain was identified in a study of cytomegalovirus exposure and HLA in healthy donors. Study-level background: There were just under 400 genotyped donors. Of these, 81% fell in the genetic ancestry cluster associated with self-reported Caucasian donors.

The PCR made use of 60 Vbeta and 13 Jbeta primers. The table came from immunoSEQ multiplex PCR; TCRdb's copy has only in-frame clones and leaves some out. The sample includes about 170,000 clones, roughly 78% of them seen just once. Overall study results and limits: Accounts indicate the classifier identified cytomegalovirus status with strong specificity and sensitivity.

Details on this clone: What it binds is not known.

This clonotype was obtained from a man aged 40-49 years in good health and CMV-seropositive. The sequencing input was PBMCs.

The CDR3 protein is CASSLPLAGFGNEQFF. Written as DNA, the CDR3 is TGCGCCAGCAGCCTTCCACTAGCGGGTTTCGGCAATGAGCAGTTCTTC. V usage is TRBV5-1 and J usage is TRBJ2-1; 9 bases align to TRBD2. The CDR3 is 16 amino acids. Germline V gene sequence: CDR1 SGHRS, CDR2 YFSETQ. V lost 4 bases to trimming and J lost 6 bases; unmatched junction nucleotides: 11.